The rows below give T cell receptor beta chains drawn from one sample of a study of blood T cell repertoires in COVID-19. Repertoires were generated with immunoSEQ multiplex PCR, while TCRdb's copy carries only in-frame clones and drops some. The sample lists more than 100,000 clones, about four fifths occurring once. Specimen: peripheral blood. These receptors were obtained from a man in his 60s with acute or convalescent COVID-19. CDR3s include the opening cysteine and the closing phenylalanine or tryptophan. A D gene is named only where the DNA matches it firmly. The size field is filled for only some rows; it gives once, few, many or a size class.

d_call	v_call	clone_size	j_call	cdr3_aa	cdr3_nt
-	TRBV29-1	-	TRBJ2-7	CSVRSSYEQYF	TGCAGCGTCAGAAGCTCCTACGAGCAGTACTTC
-	TRBV27	few	TRBJ1-5	CASSQFPGSNQPQHF	TGTGCCAGCAGTCAATTTCCGGGAAGCAATCAGCCCCAGCATTTT
-	TRBV6-1	-	TRBJ1-5	CASSEATIGNQPQHF	TGTGCCAGCAGTGAAGCCACTATCGGCAATCAGCCCCAGCATTTT
TRBD2	TRBV5-1	-	TRBJ2-6	CASSQSGQRENVLTF	TGCGCCAGCAGCCAAAGTGGGCAGCGGGAGAACGTCCTGACTTTC
-	TRBV21-1	-	TRBJ2-3	CARYTTSLGTDTQYF	TGTGCCAGATATACTACTTCCCTGGGCACAGATACGCAGTATTTT
-	TRBV6-5	-	TRBJ1-5	CASSYRDYSFQPQHF	TGTGCCAGCAGTTACCGGGACTACTCTTTTCAGCCCCAGCATTTT
-	TRBV27	-	TRBJ2-1	CASRQGSGSNEQFF	TGTGCCAGCAGACAGGGCAGTGGGTCCAATGAGCAGTTCTTC
-	TRBV3-1/TRBV3-2	-	TRBJ2-5	CASSQLPGEETQYF	TGTGCCAGCAGCCAACTACCAGGGGAAGAGACCCAGTACTTC
TRBD1	TRBV15	-	TRBJ2-7	CATSRDNTGDNEQYF	TGTGCCACCAGCAGAGACAATACAGGGGACAACGAGCAGTACTTC
TRBD2	TRBV5-1	-	TRBJ2-1	CASSFTSAPSYNEQFF	TGCGCCAGCAGCTTCACTAGCGCCCCCTCCTACAATGAGCAGTTCTTC
-	TRBV19	-	TRBJ2-1	CASTPQGGREQFF	TGTGCCAGTACCCCCCAGGGGGGCCGTGAGCAGTTCTTC
TRBD1	TRBV11-3	-	TRBJ1-2	CASSFRTGGIDYGYTF	TGTGCCAGCAGCTTTCGGACAGGGGGGATAGACTATGGCTACACCTTC
TRBD1	TRBV6-5	few	TRBJ1-1	CASSIDRDWTEAFF	TGTGCCAGCAGCATCGACAGGGATTGGACTGAAGCTTTCTTT
TRBD1	TRBV6-5	-	TRBJ1-5	CASSSRDRIGQPQHF	TGTGCCAGCAGTTCGCGGGACAGGATTGGTCAGCCCCAGCATTTT
TRBD1	TRBV27	-	TRBJ1-2	CASSWGTGENGYTF	TGTGCCAGCAGTTGGGGGACAGGGGAGAATGGCTACACCTTC
-	TRBV27	-	TRBJ2-2	CASSSGSGGAELFF	TGTGCCAGCAGCTCGGGCAGTGGGGGGGCTGAGCTGTTTTTT
TRBD1	TRBV2	-	TRBJ1-2	CASRSDRAYGYTF	TGTGCCAGCAGATCCGACAGGGCCTATGGCTACACCTTC
TRBD2	TRBV29-1	-	TRBJ2-7	CSVEEWSGVGEQYF	TGCAGCGTTGAAGAATGGAGCGGGGTGGGCGAGCAGTACTTC
TRBD2	TRBV5-1	once	TRBJ2-2	CASSLELAGARGELFF	TGCGCCAGCAGCTTGGAACTAGCGGGAGCTAGGGGGGAGCTGTTTTTT
-	TRBV27	-	TRBJ1-5	CASSPGDPAYNQPQHF	TGTGCCAGCAGTCCGGGTGACCCGGCATACAATCAGCCCCAGCATTTT
-	TRBV6-6	-	TRBJ1-1	CASIPRGNTEAFF	TGTGCCAGCATCCCGCGGGGGAACACTGAAGCTTTCTTT
-	TRBV5-1	-	TRBJ2-2	CASSLRTANTGELFF	TGCGCCAGCAGCTTACGGACGGCGAACACCGGGGAACTGTTTTTT
-	TRBV7-3	-	TRBJ2-3	CASSLGAGRTDTQYF	TGTGCCAGCAGCTTAGGCGCGGGCCGCACAGATACGCAGTATTTT